This entry describes one TCR beta chain. Its antigen is unknown. The entry originates in a study of early T cells in non-severe SARS-CoV-2 infection. Study summary: Sequencing input comprised bulk RNA from unsorted whole blood; chain pairing was not available.

The TCR library protocol was used to attach unique molecular identifiers. These identifiers were attached to individual cDNA molecules. MiXCR, applied by TCRdb to the 5' RACE reads, yields one record per CDR3 protein. There are tens of thousands of distinct CDR3 sequences in the sample; over 13% occur only once, and around 7% lies in the top ten. Study observations and caveats: Using VDJdb, the matching emphasized anti-spike CD8 responses while missing private and CD4 specificities.

Sequencing used whole blood. The TCR was taken from an adult who was a healthcare worker with PCR-confirmed SARS-CoV-2 infection or an uninfected control (not recorded which).

The CDR3 sequence: CASSLTPSTDTQYF. In DNA form, the CDR3 reads TGTGCCAGCAGCTTAACCCCTAGCACAGATACGCAGTATTTT. J is TRBJ2-3 and V is TRBV7-3; unclear D gene. The CDR3 is 14 amino acids. Trimming left V 0 bases short and J 0 bases short, with 4 bases between. Germline V CDR1 and CDR2: SGHTA, FQGTGA.